Listed below are T cell receptor beta chains from one sample, sequenced in a study of blood T cell repertoires in COVID-19. Assay: immunoSEQ multiplex PCR; the TCRdb copy retains only in-frame clones and omits some. The sample lists roughly 300,000 clones, 90% to 95% occurring once. Sequencing was done on a sample of peripheral blood. These receptors originate from a woman in her 30s with COVID-19, enrolled during active disease. The CDR3 runs from the conserved cysteine through the conserved F or W. A D gene is named only where the DNA matches it firmly. The listing skips clone size in some rows; elsewhere it reads once, few, many or a size class.

V gene,J gene,D gene,clone size,CDR3 protein,CDR3 DNA
TRBV5-1,TRBJ2-5,TRBD1,.,CASSLRQGTRETQYF,TGCGCCAGCAGCTTACGACAGGGAACGCGGGAGACCCAGTACTTC
TRBV11-2,TRBJ2-1,TRBD2,.,CASSPLRGGRDLFF,TGTGCCAGCAGCCCCCTTCGCGGAGGGAGGGATCTGTTCTTC
TRBV6-5,TRBJ2-1,TRBD2,.,CASSSLAGGREQFF,TGTGCCAGCAGTTCCCTAGCGGGAGGGAGGGAGCAGTTCTTC
TRBV7-9,TRBJ2-4,.,.,CASSQQPAKNIQYF,TGTGCCAGCAGCCAACAGCCGGCCAAAAACATTCAGTACTTC
TRBV4-1,TRBJ2-2,.,.,CASSHETQVYGELFF,TGCGCCAGCAGCCATGAGACACAGGTCTACGGGGAGCTGTTTTTT
TRBV9,TRBJ2-2,TRBD2,once,CASSPSSGDGVNTGELFF,TGTGCCAGCAGCCCTTCTAGCGGGGACGGCGTGAACACCGGGGAGCTGTTTTTT
TRBV10-3,TRBJ2-7,TRBD2,.,CAITGTSGAAPYEQYF,TGTGCCATCACCGGGACTAGCGGGGCCGCCCCCTACGAGCAGTACTTC
TRBV11-3,TRBJ2-1,TRBD1,few,CASSLASGQGWNEQFF,TGTGCCAGCAGCTTAGCTTCGGGACAGGGATGGAATGAGCAGTTCTTC
TRBV5-1,TRBJ2-7,.,.,CASSLDGKPYEQYF,TGCGCCAGCAGCTTGGACGGTAAACCCTACGAGCAGTACTTC
TRBV19,TRBJ1-1,.,.,CASSARGLNTEAFF,TGTGCCAGTAGTGCCCGGGGGTTGAACACTGAAGCTTTCTTT
TRBV11-2,TRBJ2-7,TRBD2,.,CASSLEFGSGRTEYF,TGTGCCAGCAGCTTAGAATTTGGTAGCGGGAGGACTGAGTACTTC
TRBV11-2,TRBJ2-5,TRBD2,.,CASSFVGRREGRKTQYF,TGTGCCAGCAGCTTCGTGGGGCGGCGGGAGGGCCGGAAGACCCAGTACTTC
TRBV27,TRBJ2-4,TRBD2,once,CASRPVSGLRNIQYF,TGTGCCAGCAGACCAGTTAGCGGGTTGAGAAACATTCAGTACTTC
TRBV5-4,TRBJ2-3,.,.,CASSWLRSTDTQYF,TGTGCCAGCAGTTGGTTACGGAGCACAGATACGCAGTATTTT
TRBV5-8,TRBJ2-5,.,.,CASSLYLGGETQYF,TGTGCCAGCAGCTTGTACTTAGGGGGAGAGACCCAGTACTTC
TRBV2,TRBJ2-1,TRBD2,.,CASSARLAGGPADEQFF,TGTGCCAGCAGTGCCCGACTAGCGGGAGGGCCGGCGGATGAGCAGTTCTTC
TRBV24-1,TRBJ1-2,TRBD1,.,CATSDHGQGMLGYTF,TGTGCCACCAGTGACCATGGACAGGGTATGCTTGGCTACACCTTC
TRBV5-6,TRBJ1-5,.,.,CASSEGYSNQPQHF,TGTGCCAGCAGCGAGGGATATAGCAATCAGCCCCAGCATTTT
TRBV10-3,TRBJ1-3,.,.,CAITETRTALDTIYF,TGTGCCATCACAGAGACGCGGACAGCTTTGGACACCATATATTTT
TRBV7-8,TRBJ1-1,.,few,CASSSRDSLMNTEAFF,TGTGCCAGCAGCTCCCGGGACTCTTTAATGAACACTGAAGCTTTCTTT
TRBV5-1,TRBJ2-1,.,.,CASSLAKLSSYNEQFF,TGCGCCAGCAGCTTGGCGAAGCTTAGCTCCTACAATGAGCAGTTCTTC
TRBV5-4,TRBJ2-3,TRBD2,.,CASSWASGNTDTQYF,TGTGCCAGCAGCTGGGCTAGCGGTAACACAGATACGCAGTATTTT
TRBV5-6,TRBJ2-7,.,.,CASSLDWGNEQYF,TGTGCCAGCAGCTTGGACTGGGGCAACGAGCAGTACTTC
TRBV5-1,TRBJ1-4,.,.,CASSLEASPQRLFF,TGCGCCAGCAGCTTGGAGGCTAGCCCTCAAAGGCTGTTTTTT
TRBV12-3/TRBV12-4,TRBJ1-3,.,.,CASYTGGNTIYF,TGTGCCAGCTATACGGGGGGGAACACCATATATTTT
TRBV28,TRBJ2-4,TRBD2,.,CASSFPGTSGRNGQYF,TGTGCCAGCAGTTTCCCCGGGACTAGCGGGAGGAACGGTCAGTACTTC
TRBV19,TRBJ2-7,.,.,CASSIGSSYEQYF,TGTGCCAGTAGTATAGGTAGCAGCTACGAGCAGTACTTC
TRBV7-9,TRBJ2-7,.,few,CASGYSYEQYF,TGTGCCAGCGGGTACAGCTACGAGCAGTACTTC
TRBV12-5,TRBJ2-7,.,.,CASGRDTNSYEQYF,TGTGCTAGTGGTCGGGACACCAACTCCTACGAGCAGTACTTC
TRBV4-1,TRBJ2-1,TRBD2,.,CASSSRGLAGKNEQFF,TGCGCCAGCAGCTCGAGGGGCCTAGCGGGAAAGAATGAGCAGTTCTTC
TRBV27,TRBJ2-1,TRBD2,.,CASSSLLAGVGNEQFF,TGTGCCAGCAGTTCCCTACTAGCGGGAGTCGGCAATGAGCAGTTCTTC
TRBV7-9,TRBJ1-5,.,.,CASSSSLESLGGQPQHF,TGTGCCAGCAGCTCAAGTTTGGAATCATTGGGAGGGCAGCCCCAGCATTTT
TRBV4-2,TRBJ2-1,TRBD2,.,CASSQEQASGAYNEQFF,TGTGCCAGCAGCCAAGAGCAGGCTAGCGGGGCCTACAATGAGCAGTTCTTC
TRBV6-6,TRBJ2-1,TRBD2,few,CATHETSGEEQFF,TGTGCCACCCACGAGACTAGCGGGGAAGAGCAGTTCTTC
TRBV27,TRBJ2-1,.,.,CASSAGITYNEQFF,TGTGCCAGCAGTGCAGGGATAACCTACAATGAGCAGTTCTTC
TRBV5-1,TRBJ1-1,.,.,CASSRERPNTEAFF,TGCGCCAGCAGCCGCGAGCGTCCAAACACTGAAGCTTTCTTT
TRBV6-5,TRBJ1-1,.,once,CASSYFGDLNTEAFF,TGTGCCAGCAGTTACTTCGGAGACCTGAACACTGAAGCTTTCTTT
TRBV19,TRBJ2-1,.,.,CASSIRRGDEQFF,TGTGCCAGTAGTATTCGGCGCGGGGATGAGCAGTTCTTC
TRBV19,TRBJ2-1,TRBD2,.,CASSITSGSDEQFF,TGTGCCAGTAGTATAACTAGCGGGAGCGATGAGCAGTTCTTC
TRBV5-1,TRBJ1-3,.,once,CASSRQSPGNTIYF,TGCGCCAGCAGCCGACAGAGCCCTGGAAACACCATATATTTT
TRBV7-3,TRBJ2-1,TRBD2,.,CASSPSGSFNEQFF,TGTGCCAGCAGCCCGAGCGGGAGTTTTAATGAGCAGTTCTTC
TRBV7-2,TRBJ1-5,.,.,CASSPSNQPQHF,TGTGCCAGCAGCCCTTCCAATCAGCCCCAGCATTTT
TRBV5-4,TRBJ2-7,.,.,CASSPVAGTLRNPSSYEQYF,TGTGCCAGCAGCCCCGTCGCCGGGACTCTACGGAACCCAAGCTCCTACGAGCAGTACTTC